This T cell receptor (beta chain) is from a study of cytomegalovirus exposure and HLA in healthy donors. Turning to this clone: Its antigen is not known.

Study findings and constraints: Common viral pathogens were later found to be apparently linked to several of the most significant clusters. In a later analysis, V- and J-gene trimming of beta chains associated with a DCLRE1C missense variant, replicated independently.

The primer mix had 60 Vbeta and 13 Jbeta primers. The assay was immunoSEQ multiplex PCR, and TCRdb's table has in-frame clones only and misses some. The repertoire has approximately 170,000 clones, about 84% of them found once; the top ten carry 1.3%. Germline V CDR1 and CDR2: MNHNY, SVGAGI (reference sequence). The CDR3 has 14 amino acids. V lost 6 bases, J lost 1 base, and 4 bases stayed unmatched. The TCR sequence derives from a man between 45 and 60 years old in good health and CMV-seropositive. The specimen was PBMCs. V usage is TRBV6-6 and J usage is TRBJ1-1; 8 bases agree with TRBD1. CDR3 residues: CASSQGQGNTEAFF. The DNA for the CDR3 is TGTGCCAGCAGCCAAGGACAGGGGAACACTGAAGCTTTCTTT.